A selection of T cell receptor beta chains follows, all from one sample in a study of T cells after yellow fever vaccination. Using its own MiXCR run on the 5' RACE reads, TCRdb lists one record per CDR3 protein. The sample lists 25,000 to 35,000 distinct CDR3 sequences, 6.3% seen once, with roughly 25% in the top ten. The starting material was PBMCs, either bulk or a sorted T-cell subset (CD4+, CD8+, memory, or dextramer-sorted; not recorded which), obtained on the day of the yellow fever booster vaccination. The receptors were sampled from a man between 25 and 39 years old who received the YFV17D yellow fever vaccine. The CDR3 runs from the conserved cysteine through the conserved F or W. Fields, in order: D gene, V gene, clone size, J gene, CDR3 protein, CDR3 DNA. The D gene is left open where the match is weak. Not every row has a clone size; where given, it reads once, few, many or a size class.

-	TRBV19	-	TRBJ1-5	CASRQRGAGNQPQHF	TGTGCCTCCCGACAGAGGGGCGCTGGCAATCAGCCCCAGCATTTT
-	TRBV5-1	-	TRBJ2-6	CASRQRVSRANVLTF	TGCGCCAGCAGACAAAGGGTCTCTAGGGCCAACGTCCTGACTTTC
TRBD2	TRBV7-6	many	TRBJ2-5	CASSRAGGQTQYF	TGTGCCAGCAGCAGAGCGGGAGGACAGACCCAGTACTTC
-	TRBV18	-	TRBJ2-3	CASSPTPRLDTQYF	TGTGCCAGCTCACCGACCCCACGGCTAGATACGCAGTATTTT
-	TRBV4-2	many	TRBJ2-1	CASSQDGRNEQFF	TGTGCCAGCAGCCAAGATGGGCGGAATGAGCAGTTCTTC
-	TRBV20-1	many	TRBJ2-5	CSGLDSVQETQYF	TGCAGTGGCTTGGACAGTGTACAAGAGACCCAGTACTTC
-	TRBV18	-	TRBJ2-1	CASTEGYYNEQFF	TGTGCCAGCACCGAGGGTTACTACAATGAGCAGTTCTTC
TRBD2	TRBV12-3/TRBV12-4	many	TRBJ2-7	CASSLRSSGPSYEQYF	TGTGCCAGCAGTTTAAGGTCTAGCGGTCCCTCCTACGAGCAGTACTTC
-	TRBV4-3	-	TRBJ1-5	CASTWRQGESNQPQHF	TGCGCCAGCACCTGGAGGCAGGGAGAGAGCAATCAGCCCCAGCATTTT
TRBD1	TRBV13	many	TRBJ1-2	CASDRQGQDGYTF	TGTGCCAGCGACCGACAGGGGCAAGATGGCTACACCTTC
TRBD2	TRBV10-3	many	TRBJ2-7	CAISEMALAGVEQYF	TGTGCCATCAGCGAAATGGCGCTAGCGGGAGTGGAGCAGTACTTC
TRBD1	TRBV12-5	many	TRBJ2-2	CASGFGKRQGTGELFF	TGTGCTAGTGGTTTTGGTAAAAGACAGGGCACCGGGGAGCTGTTTTTT
TRBD2	TRBV27	-	TRBJ2-7	CASSGLAGRPYEQYF	TGTGCCAGCAGTGGACTAGCGGGGAGGCCCTACGAGCAGTACTTC
-	TRBV5-8	many	TRBJ1-3	CASSLGTAGNTIYF	TGTGCCAGCAGCTTGGGGACCGCTGGAAACACCATATATTTT
TRBD2	TRBV7-2	many	TRBJ2-4	CASSLVAGALAKNIQYF	TGTGCCAGCAGCTTAGTAGCGGGAGCCCTAGCCAAAAACATTCAGTACTTC
-	TRBV3-1	few	TRBJ2-3	CASGGAPYTQYF	TGTGCCAGCGGGGGGGCGCCATATACGCAGTATTTT
-	TRBV5-6	-	TRBJ2-7	CASSRTWSSYEQYF	TGTGCCAGCAGCCGGACGTGGAGCTCCTACGAGCAGTACTTC
-	TRBV5-1	-	TRBJ2-3	CASSLVVDGTDTQYF	TGCGCCAGCAGCTTGGTGGTGGACGGCACAGATACGCAGTATTTT
-	TRBV7-2	many	TRBJ2-7	CASSPDGNSYEQYF	TGTGCCAGCAGCCCAGACGGTAACTCCTACGAGCAGTACTTC
TRBD2	TRBV7-2	many	TRBJ2-2	CASSLASLAGSGELFF	TGTGCCAGCAGCTTAGCTTCTCTAGCGGGATCCGGGGAGCTGTTTTTT
TRBD1	TRBV4-3	-	TRBJ1-2	CASSHQTGTGGYGYTF	TGCGCCAGCAGCCATCAGACCGGGACAGGGGGCTATGGCTACACCTTC
TRBD2	TRBV29-1	many	TRBJ2-4	CSVDAGENIQYF	TGCAGCGTCGACGCGGGAGAAAACATTCAGTACTTC
-	TRBV4-3	many	TRBJ2-2	CASSQETGTGGELFF	TGCGCCAGCAGCCAGGAGACCGGGACTGGCGGGGAGCTGTTTTTT
-	TRBV6-1	many	TRBJ1-2	CASPKEKNYGYTF	TGTGCCAGCCCCAAGGAGAAAAACTATGGCTACACCTTC
-	TRBV6-5	many	TRBJ1-6	CASSLGYNSPLHF	TGTGCCAGCAGTTTGGGTTATAATTCACCCCTCCACTTT